The 9 T cell receptor beta chains in this list originate from one sample, sequenced in a study of blood T cell repertoires in COVID-19. Repertoires were generated with immunoSEQ multiplex PCR, while TCRdb's copy carries only in-frame clones and drops some. The sample shows 150,000 to 200,000 clones, approximately 87% of them seen only once. Material: peripheral blood. These receptors were collected from a woman aged 55-70 years with COVID-19, enrolled during active disease.

This rearrangement joins TRBV7-2 to TRBJ1-2, with 9 bases identical to TRBD1. Germline V lookup: CDR1 SGHTA, CDR2 FQGNSA. V was pared by 8 bases and J by 1 base, with 5 bases of the junction left unmatched. The CDR3 has 14 amino acids. CDR3: CASSWGQGNYGYTF. The CDR3 region has the DNA TGTGCCAGCTCCTGGGGACAGGGTAACTATGGCTACACCTTC.

The chain couples TRBV6-5 to TRBJ1-6, with 9 bases identical to TRBD1. This CDR3 region has 14 residues. V was clipped by 6 bases and J by 8 bases; unmatched bases: 5. CDR1 and CDR2 from the germline V gene are MNHEY and SVGAGI. The CDR3: CASSSWDRDSPLHF. CDR3 coding DNA: TGTGCCAGCAGCTCCTGGGACAGGGATTCACCCCTCCACTTT.

V gene TRBV19 combines with J gene TRBJ2-1; 8 bases align to TRBD2. Germline values: CDR1 LNHDA, CDR2 SQIVND (reference sequence). This CDR3 has 14 residues. V shed 3 bases, J shed 9 bases, and the junction held 7 bases outside the gene matches. The CDR3 sequence: CASSMGAGGTEQFF. CDR3 nucleotides: TGTGCCAGTAGTATGGGTGCGGGAGGCACTGAGCAGTTCTTC.

The chain links TRBV9 to TRBJ1-2; maybe TRBD1 (6 bases). The germline V gene encodes CDR1 SGDLS and CDR2 YYNGEE. The CDR3 extends over 14 amino acids. The ends were cut back, 4 bases at V and 4 bases at J, with 14 bases in the middle. CDR3 bases: TGTGCCAGCAGCCCAACAGGGAGCAGCTATGGCTACACCTTC. Amino acids: CASSPTGSSYGYTF.

The chain joins TRBV24-1 to TRBJ1-2; 9 nucleotides match TRBD1. The CDR3 contains 17 residues. Germline V gives CDR1 KGHDR, CDR2 SFDVKD. The J segment lost 4 bases and the V segment lost 5 bases, leaving 13 bases of the junction unmatched. The DNA of the CDR3 is TGTGCCACCAGTGGAGGCCCAGGACAGGGGACATCCTATGGCTACACCTTC. Protein: CATSGGPGQGTSYGYTF.

This chain uses TRBV11-2 with TRBJ2-7, with 9 bases matching TRBD1. The CDR3 loop spans 18 amino acids. Trimming removed 5 bases from V and 3 bases from J; junction bases left unmatched: 17. CDR1 SGHAT and CDR2 FQNNGV come from the germline V gene. CDR3 sequence reads: CASSRTGTGMRKGYEQYF. The CDR3 DNA sequence: TGTGCCAGCAGCCGAACCGGGACAGGGATGCGGAAAGGCTACGAGCAGTACTTC. Full variable domain (remainder filled in from reference TRBV11-2 and TRBJ2-7): EAGVAQSPRYKIIEKRQSVAFWCNPISGHATLYWYQQILGQGPKLLIQFQNNGVVDDSQLPKDRFSAERLKGVDSTLKIQPAKLEDSAVYLCASSRTGTGMRKGYEQYFGPGTRLTVT.

For the CDR3, the DNA is TGTGCCAGCAAGGAGGCCAGCTCTGGAAACACCATATATTTT. It codes for CASKEASSGNTIYF. The chain uses TRBV2 and TRBJ1-3; D gene unclear. CDR3 length: 14 amino acids. Germline CDR1 and CDR2: SNHLY and FYNNEI. V lost 7 bases to trimming and J lost 0 bases, with 10 bases between them.

This sequence joins TRBV5-1 and TRBJ1-5; the D gene is possibly TRBD1 (5 bases). The germline gives CDR1 SGHRS, CDR2 YFSETQ. Trimming left V 2 bases short and J 5 bases short, with 11 bases between. The CDR3 contains 14 residues. CDR3 in amino acids: CASSFSGLDQPQHF. CDR3 coding DNA: TGCGCCAGCAGCTTCTCAGGGTTGGATCAGCCCCAGCATTTT.

The genes are TRBV6-2 or TRBV6-3 and TRBJ1-2; tentatively, D is TRBD1 (6 bases). CDR3 length equals 13 residues. From germline, CDR1 is MNHEY and CDR2 SVGEGT. Trimming pared 5 bases from V and 4 bases from J, leaving 11 bases between. CDR3 residues: CASSRGTLYGYTF. The CDR3 DNA sequence: TGTGCCAGCAGTCGAGGGACACTCTATGGCTACACCTTC.